The clone carrying this T cell receptor beta chain was counted a single time. The V and J ends lost 5 bases and 6 bases respectively, with 17 bases between them. Germline V gives CDR1 MNHEY, CDR2 SMNVEV (reference sequence). The CDR3 has 16 amino acids. This sample stems from a study of blood T cell repertoires in COVID-19. TCRdb's table, derived via immunoSEQ multiplex PCR, lists solely in-frame clones and lacks some. Counted here are 15,000 to 20,000 clones, 90% to 95% occurring once; the ten biggest clones make up 7.2%. The clonotype comes from a human donor in a cohort sampled during active COVID-19. The J gene is TRBJ1-6, the V gene TRBV27, with D perhaps matching TRBD1 (5 bases). Sequences were obtained from peripheral blood. CDR3 in amino acids: CASSLVNRLSNSPLHF. The CDR3 DNA follows: TGTGCCAGCAGTCTTGTAAACAGGCTAAGTAATTCACCCCTCCACTTT.